This T cell receptor (beta chain) was found in a study of T cell repertoires in aging, cancer and after chemotherapy. Study at large: Roughly 10 million TCR reads made up the full dataset. Study-wide points: Untreated cancer patients had significantly lower blood TCR diversity than age-matched healthy donors. Healthy donors lost TCR diversity with age mainly through richness, cancer patients through richness and evenness. No conclusions about immunological memory after chemotherapy can be drawn from the repertoire data.

Concerning this clonotype itself: Its antigen is still unknown.

The CDR3 loop spans 13 amino acids. V was pared by 6 bases and J by 5 bases, with 11 bases between. Germline CDR1 and CDR2: SGHVS and FNYEAQ. Amplification of TCR beta used genomic DNA extracted from peripheral blood. Rearranged V-D-J TRB sequences were amplified with a mixed TRB-A/B primer pool. Each CDR3 protein is one row after TCRdb ran MiXCR on the multiplex PCR reads. The table has roughly 5,800 distinct CDR3 sequences, more than 30% seen once. The rearrangement uses TRBV7-6 and TRBJ2-1; no definite D call. This TCR came from a human donor with a blood cancer. Sequences were obtained from blood. The CDR3: CASSSSLNNEQFF. The CDR3 DNA follows: TGTGCCAGCAGTTCCTCTTTAAACAATGAGCAGTTCTTC. The variable domain in full, completed from reference TRBV7-6 and TRBJ2-1, reads GAGVSQSPRYKVTKRGQDVALRCDPISGHVSLYWYRQALGQGPEFLTYFNYEAQQDKSGLPNDRFSAERPEGSISTLTIQRTEQRDSAMYRCASSSSLNNEQFFGPGTRLTVL.